The rows below give T cell receptor beta chains drawn from one sample of a study of CD8 T cells in Susac syndrome. TCRdb reanalysed the immunoSEQ multiplex PCR reads using MiXCR and keeps one entry per CDR3 protein. The data contain over 80,000 distinct CDR3 sequences, around 93% of them seen just once; the ten biggest clones take up around 0.34%. Source material: CD8+ T cells from PBMCs. The receptors come from a human donor in good health. Both conserved end residues are part of each CDR3. The order of the fields is V gene, clone size, J gene, D gene, CDR3 DNA, CDR3 protein. D genes are given only for firm matches. Some rows have no size entry. The others give once, few or many, or a class for an expanded clone.

v_call: TRBV9
clone_size: -
j_call: TRBJ2-3
d_call: TRBD1
cdr3_nt: TGTGCCAGCAGCGTTATGGGGACAGTCAGCACAGATACGCAGTATTTT
cdr3_aa: CASSVMGTVSTDTQYF

v_call: TRBV20-1
clone_size: once
j_call: TRBJ1-1
d_call: TRBD1
cdr3_nt: TGCAGTGCTAGTAAGCAGGGGGCCATTCGGGACACTGAAGCTTTCTTT
cdr3_aa: CSASKQGAIRDTEAFF

v_call: TRBV29-1
clone_size: -
j_call: TRBJ2-1
d_call: TRBD2
cdr3_nt: TGCAGCGTCGAAGGGACTACTTACAATGAGCAGTTCTTC
cdr3_aa: CSVEGTTYNEQFF

v_call: TRBV30
clone_size: -
j_call: TRBJ2-2
d_call: -
cdr3_nt: TGTGCCTGGAGTGAGTCGGGCCCCGGGGAGCTGTTTTTT
cdr3_aa: CAWSESGPGELFF

v_call: TRBV30
clone_size: -
j_call: TRBJ2-2
d_call: -
cdr3_nt: TGTGCCTGGAGTGTACGGCCCGACGGGGGGGAGCTGTTTTTT
cdr3_aa: CAWSVRPDGGELFF

v_call: TRBV27
clone_size: -
j_call: TRBJ1-1
d_call: -
cdr3_nt: TGTGCCAGCAGCCCCAGGGCGGGCACTGAAGCTTTCTTT
cdr3_aa: CASSPRAGTEAFF

v_call: TRBV6-2/TRBV6-3
clone_size: -
j_call: TRBJ2-3
d_call: -
cdr3_nt: TGTGCCAGCAGTTACTCGACTGGCGGGGCACCGAGGGATACGCAGTATTTT
cdr3_aa: CASSYSTGGAPRDTQYF

v_call: TRBV11-2
clone_size: -
j_call: TRBJ2-1
d_call: TRBD1
cdr3_nt: TGTGCCAGCAGAGACCGGGACAGGGTGAAAGTTGAGCAGTTCTTC
cdr3_aa: CASRDRDRVKVEQFF

v_call: TRBV4-1
clone_size: -
j_call: TRBJ2-1
d_call: -
cdr3_nt: TGCGCCAGCAGCCAAGGCGGGACGTCGAGCTCCTACAATGAGCAGTTCTTC
cdr3_aa: CASSQGGTSSSYNEQFF

v_call: TRBV2
clone_size: -
j_call: TRBJ1-2
d_call: -
cdr3_nt: TGTGCCAGCAGCCTGACAGAATTTGGCTATGGCTACACCTTC
cdr3_aa: CASSLTEFGYGYTF

v_call: TRBV7-3
clone_size: -
j_call: TRBJ1-1
d_call: TRBD1
cdr3_nt: TGTGCCAGCAGCGTCGGGACAGGAGAAGCTTTCTTT
cdr3_aa: CASSVGTGEAFF

v_call: TRBV7-2
clone_size: -
j_call: TRBJ2-3
d_call: -
cdr3_nt: TGTGCCAGCAGCCCTACTCCGTTTCCCACAGATACGCAGTATTTT
cdr3_aa: CASSPTPFPTDTQYF

v_call: TRBV12-3/TRBV12-4
clone_size: -
j_call: TRBJ2-1
d_call: -
cdr3_nt: TGTGCCAGCAGTCCCTCCAGGGGGGCCGATTACAATGAGCAGTTCTTC
cdr3_aa: CASSPSRGADYNEQFF

v_call: TRBV10-3
clone_size: once
j_call: TRBJ2-5
d_call: TRBD2
cdr3_nt: TGTGCCATCAAAGGGGCTAGCGGAGTCAAAGAGACCCAGTACTTC
cdr3_aa: CAIKGASGVKETQYF

v_call: TRBV19
clone_size: -
j_call: TRBJ1-1
d_call: -
cdr3_nt: TGTGCCAGTAGTCCCGGGGTAAGACTGGGAGCTTTCTTT
cdr3_aa: CASSPGVRLGAFF

v_call: TRBV6-1
clone_size: -
j_call: TRBJ2-7
d_call: TRBD2
cdr3_nt: TGTGCCAGCACCCCCGCTAGCGGGGGGATCTACGAGCAGTACTTC
cdr3_aa: CASTPASGGIYEQYF

v_call: TRBV9
clone_size: few
j_call: TRBJ1-1
d_call: -
cdr3_nt: TGTGCCAGCAGCGCCCTCAAGAACACTGAAGCTTTCTTT
cdr3_aa: CASSALKNTEAFF

v_call: TRBV7-9
clone_size: -
j_call: TRBJ2-7
d_call: -
cdr3_nt: TGTGCCAGCAGCTTAGAACCCCCAAGAGAGCAGTACTTC
cdr3_aa: CASSLEPPREQYF

v_call: TRBV7-2
clone_size: -
j_call: TRBJ2-5
d_call: TRBD2
cdr3_nt: TGTGCCAGCAGCCCAGGACTAGCGGGGGAGGGTGAGACCCAGTACTTC
cdr3_aa: CASSPGLAGEGETQYF

v_call: TRBV12-3/TRBV12-4
clone_size: -
j_call: TRBJ2-2
d_call: -
cdr3_nt: TGTGCCAGCACCCAGGGGTCCGGGGAGCTGTTTTTT
cdr3_aa: CASTQGSGELFF

v_call: TRBV5-1
clone_size: -
j_call: TRBJ2-7
d_call: -
cdr3_nt: TGCGCCAGCAGCTTGGGGCAGATCTACGAGCAGTACTTC
cdr3_aa: CASSLGQIYEQYF

v_call: TRBV9
clone_size: once
j_call: TRBJ2-6
d_call: -
cdr3_nt: TGTGCCAGCAGCAAACAGGGACTTGGGGCCAACGTCCTGACTTTC
cdr3_aa: CASSKQGLGANVLTF

v_call: TRBV7-2
clone_size: -
j_call: TRBJ2-1
d_call: TRBD2
cdr3_nt: TGTGCCAGCAGCTCCGGGGGGGCCTTGTTCAATGAGCAGTTCTTC
cdr3_aa: CASSSGGALFNEQFF

v_call: TRBV2
clone_size: -
j_call: TRBJ1-1
d_call: -
cdr3_nt: TGTGCCAGCAGGAGCATTCCGACAGCATCGAACACTGAAGCTTTCTTT
cdr3_aa: CASRSIPTASNTEAFF

v_call: TRBV7-6
clone_size: -
j_call: TRBJ2-7
d_call: -
cdr3_nt: TGTGCCAGCAGCTTAGAAGCCACCCTTAGGGAGCAGTACTTC
cdr3_aa: CASSLEATLREQYF

v_call: TRBV3-1
clone_size: -
j_call: TRBJ2-7
d_call: -
cdr3_nt: TGTGCCAGCAGCCAAGAGTGGGGGGCCTACGAGCAGTACTTC
cdr3_aa: CASSQEWGAYEQYF

v_call: TRBV12-3/TRBV12-4
clone_size: once
j_call: TRBJ1-1
d_call: -
cdr3_nt: TGTGCCAGCAGTTTTCTCGGGGGACCTGAAGCTTTCTTT
cdr3_aa: CASSFLGGPEAFF

v_call: TRBV6-2/TRBV6-3
clone_size: -
j_call: TRBJ1-5
d_call: TRBD1
cdr3_nt: TGTGCCAGCAGACAGGGGGCTGGACAGCCCCAGCATTTT
cdr3_aa: CASRQGAGQPQHF

v_call: TRBV4-1
clone_size: -
j_call: TRBJ2-2
d_call: -
cdr3_nt: TGCGCCAGCAGCTTAAAGACGGTAAACACCGGGGAGCTGTTTTTT
cdr3_aa: CASSLKTVNTGELFF

v_call: TRBV30
clone_size: -
j_call: TRBJ2-1
d_call: -
cdr3_nt: TGTGCCTCAACCCTCCGGGGCTCCTACAATGAGCAGTTCTTC
cdr3_aa: CASTLRGSYNEQFF

v_call: TRBV27
clone_size: -
j_call: TRBJ2-2
d_call: TRBD2
cdr3_nt: TGTGCCAGCAGTTTATCGAAGGTAGCGGGGGCCCTGAACACCGGGGAGCTGTTTTTT
cdr3_aa: CASSLSKVAGALNTGELFF

v_call: TRBV9
clone_size: -
j_call: TRBJ2-3
d_call: TRBD2
cdr3_nt: TGTGCCAGCAGCGTAGCAACGACTAGCGGGGGCCGCACAGATACGCAGTATTTT
cdr3_aa: CASSVATTSGGRTDTQYF

v_call: TRBV4-1
clone_size: -
j_call: TRBJ1-2
d_call: -
cdr3_nt: TGCGCCAGCAGCCACCCCGGGGGCTACTATGGCTACACCTTC
cdr3_aa: CASSHPGGYYGYTF

v_call: TRBV27
clone_size: once
j_call: TRBJ1-1
d_call: -
cdr3_nt: TGTGCCAGCAGCCCTAGGTTTGGAGATCCTGAAGCTTTCTTT
cdr3_aa: CASSPRFGDPEAFF

v_call: TRBV7-9
clone_size: -
j_call: TRBJ1-2
d_call: TRBD1
cdr3_nt: TGTGCCAGCAGCGGAGGACAGGGCTATGGCTACACCTTC
cdr3_aa: CASSGGQGYGYTF